This entry lists 6 T cell receptor beta chains sequenced from one sample in a study of T cell repertoires in cytomegalovirus infection. What these receptors recognize is not known. TCRdb processed the reads anew with MiXCR; each CDR3 protein has one entry. The sample has about 830,000 distinct CDR3 sequences, approximately 30% seen once; the top ten hold approximately 13%. The starting material was cultured CD8+ T cells from PBMCs, obtained from culture after CMV antigen stimulation. The receptor source for this set is a human donor in good health (CMV status not recorded). Some clones in this sample may be carry-over from other donors' samples.

This clonotype was detected a few times. The V call is TRBV15, the J call TRBJ1-2; the D is unclear. Germline values: CDR1 LNHNV, CDR2 YYDKDF (reference sequence). Trimming took 1 base from V and 7 from J, leaving 13 bases between them. There are 14 residues in the CDR3. Here the CDR3 reads CATSRGGEYSGYTF. The CDR3 DNA is TGTGCCACCAGCAGAGGGGGAGAGTATAGTGGCTACACCTTC.

This clonotype was detected ten times or more. The V and J genes are TRBV7-6 and TRBJ2-1; D is perhaps TRBD1 (6 bases). V shed 6 bases and J shed 6 bases, with 15 bases lying between them. Looked up from germline, CDR1 is SGHVS and CDR2 is FNYEAQ. The CDR3 contains 14 residues. The CDR3 loop reads CASRPGQYSNEQFF. The CDR3 bases are TGTGCCAGCAGACCAGGACAGTACAGCAATGAGCAGTTCTTC. The full variable domain, in which reference TRBV7-6 and TRBJ2-1 provide the parts outside the CDR3, is GAGVSQSPRYKVTKRGQDVALRCDPISGHVSLYWYRQALGQGPEFLTYFNYEAQQDKSGLPNDRFSAERPEGSISTLTIQRTEQRDSAMYRCASRPGQYSNEQFFGPGTRLTVL.

This clonotype was observed many times. The chain employs TRBV7-2 and TRBJ2-7, with D uncertain. V was pared by 3 bases and J by 6 bases, with 9 bases between. This CDR3 region has 12 residues. Germline CDR1 reads SGHTA; CDR2 reads FQGNSA. The CDR3 loop is CASSLDWGEQYF. CDR3 in DNA: TGTGCCAGCAGCTTGGATTGGGGCGAGCAGTACTTC.

Ten or more counts support this clonotype. This sequence joins TRBV7-2 and TRBJ2-3; 10 nucleotides agree with TRBD2. CDR3 length: 15 amino acids. The V gene's germline CDR1 is SGHTA and CDR2 FQGNSA. The J segment lost 2 bases and the V segment lost 6 bases, leaving 5 bases of the junction unmatched. The chain's CDR3 is CASRLAGYPTDTQYF. The DNA for the CDR3 is TGTGCCAGCAGACTAGCGGGATATCCCACAGATACGCAGTATTTT.

The chain has TRBV19 and TRBJ2-2; TRBD1 matches at 9 bases. The trim removed 3 bases at V and 6 bases at J, leaving 14 bases unmatched. The CDR3 sequence is 18 residues long. Germline lookup yields CDR1 LNHDA and CDR2 SQIVND (reference sequence). The CDR3 nucleotides read TGTGCCAGTAGTATCTTGGGGACAGGGACAGTGGAAGCCGGGGAGCTGTTTTTT. Translation: CASSILGTGTVEAGELFF.

The J gene is TRBJ1-1, the V gene TRBV19; 7 bases are shared with TRBD1. The CDR3 has 12 amino acids. Trimming at V came to 10 bases and at J to 0 bases, leaving 2 bases not matched to a gene. Germline V gene data show CDR1 as LNHDA and CDR2 as SQIVND (reference sequence). The CDR3 loop reads CATGQLNTEAFF. The CDR3 region has the DNA TGTGCCACGGGACAGTTGAACACTGAAGCTTTCTTT.